Each of the 25 T cell receptor beta chains below was sequenced from the same sample in a study of blood T cell repertoires in COVID-19. Clones were sequenced by immunoSEQ multiplex PCR, and TCRdb holds only the in-frame ones, with some missing. The table lists almost 400,000 clones, about 87% of them singletons. The sequenced sample consisted of peripheral blood. Receptor source: a woman aged 60-70 years with COVID-19, enrolled during active disease.

This chain uses TRBV7-9 with TRBJ1-2; 7 bases are shared with TRBD1. Germline CDR1 is SEHNR and CDR2 is FQNEAQ (reference sequence). CDR3 length: 14 amino acids. Unmatched junction bases numbered 6, after V lost 3 bases and J lost 5 bases. CDR3: CASSFGQVPYGYTF. DNA for the CDR3: TGTGCCAGCAGCTTCGGACAGGTTCCTTATGGCTACACCTTC.

A note on this clone: The sample holds other DNA sequences that translate to the same CDR3. This chain uses TRBV5-1 with TRBJ1-1; D is possibly TRBD1 (5 bases). Trimming took 3 bases from V and 0 from J, leaving 9 bases between them. The CDR3 has 14 amino acids. The germline V gene has CDR1 SGHRS and CDR2 YFSETQ. The CDR3 loop is CASSSGTLNTEAFF. CDR3 coding DNA: TGCGCCAGCAGCTCCGGGACTTTGAACACTGAAGCTTTCTTT. The variable domain in full, completed from reference TRBV5-1 and TRBJ1-1, reads KAGVTQTPRYLIKTRGQQVTLSCSPISGHRSVSWYQQTPGQGLQFLFEYFSETQRNKGNFPGRFSGRQFSNSRSEMNVSTLELGDSALYLCASSSGTLNTEAFFGQGTRLTVV.

As DNA, the CDR3 is TGTGCCAGCAGCTTATGGACTAGCGGAGTCACAGATACGCAGTATTTT. Translation gives CASSLWTSGVTDTQYF. The V gene is TRBV11-2, the J gene TRBJ2-3; TRBD2 matches at 10 bases. The CDR3 contains 16 residues. Trimming removed 2 bases from V and 2 bases from J; junction bases left unmatched: 4. Germline lookup yields CDR1 SGHAT and CDR2 FQNNGV.

This clone was found once. The rearrangement uses TRBV18 and TRBJ2-1; 7 positions agree with TRBD1. CDR1 and CDR2 from the germline V gene are KGHSH and LQKENI. This CDR3 contains 14 residues. The V segment lost 5 bases and the J segment 6 bases; nucleotides outside the gene matches: 7. The CDR3 protein is CASSGTVAPNEQFF. In nucleotides, the CDR3 is TGTGCCAGCTCAGGGACAGTAGCCCCCAATGAGCAGTTCTTC.

This clone was seen a few times. The V gene is TRBV2, the J gene TRBJ2-7, with TRBD1 identical over 7 bases. The germline V gene has CDR1 SNHLY and CDR2 FYNNEI. The CDR3 is 13 residues long. Trimming took 7 bases from V and 3 from J; bases not matched to a gene: 6. CDR3 residues: CASKPGQNYEQYF. CDR3 nucleotides: TGTGCCAGCAAACCGGGACAGAACTACGAGCAGTACTTC.

V and J are TRBV19 and TRBJ2-1; 10 positions agree with TRBD2. In germline, CDR1 is LNHDA, CDR2 SQIVND (reference sequence). This CDR3 is built from 15 residues. V dropped 3 bases and J dropped 4; count of bases not matched to a gene: 3. The CDR3 DNA sequence: TGTGCCAGTAGTATCCAGCGGGGGGGATACAATGAGCAGTTCTTC. Translating it yields CASSIQRGGYNEQFF.

The chain recombines TRBV6-4 with TRBJ1-2; possible D gene TRBD1, 5 bases. Trimming took 0 bases from V and 6 from J, leaving 8 bases between them. Germline V gene data show CDR1 as MRHNA and CDR2 as SNTAGT. The CDR3 extends over 13 amino acids. The CDR3 reads CASSDSGLHGYTF. In nucleotides, the CDR3 is TGTGCCAGCAGTGACTCGGGGCTTCATGGCTACACCTTC.

This clone has a handful of counts. The V call is TRBV7-9, the J call TRBJ1-1, with no clear D. Germline V gene data show CDR1 as SEHNR and CDR2 as FQNEAQ (reference sequence). This CDR3 comprises 12 residues. Trimming took off 4 bases at V and 0 bases at J, with 3 bases between the two ends. The CDR3 here is CASSSMNTEAFF. The DNA of the CDR3 is TGTGCCAGCAGCTCAATGAACACTGAAGCTTTCTTT.

The J gene is TRBJ2-7, the V gene TRBV27; D may be TRBD1 (5 bases). Germline V lookup: CDR1 MNHEY, CDR2 SMNVEV (reference sequence). This CDR3 comprises 12 residues. Trimming stripped 7 bases from V and 0 bases from J, with 7 bases between. CDR3 protein: CASTDSSYEQYF. DNA of the CDR3: TGTGCCAGCACAGACAGCTCCTACGAGCAGTACTTC.

The rearrangement uses TRBV7-2 and TRBJ2-3, with a weak D call TRBD2 (6 bases). The CDR3 has 16 amino acids. The V gene's germline CDR1 is SGHTA and CDR2 FQGNSA. The V gene lost 4 bases and the J gene lost 2 bases, with 16 bases spanning the gap. CDR3 residues: CASSSRKERATDTQYF. The DNA of the CDR3 is TGTGCCAGCAGCTCCCGCAAAGAGCGGGCCACAGATACGCAGTATTTT.

The J gene is TRBJ1-1, the V gene TRBV11-2; 8 nucleotides match TRBD1. The CDR3 is 13 amino acids. After removal of 7 bases from V and 6 bases from J, the junction contained 7 bases not matched to a gene. CDR1 and CDR2 from the germline V gene are SGHAT and FQNNGV. This chain's CDR3 is CASIVRGQSEAFF. The CDR3 coding sequence is TGTGCCAGCATCGTCAGGGGGCAATCTGAAGCTTTCTTT.

The genes are TRBV11-2 and TRBJ2-3; TRBD2 agrees at 10 bases. Germline CDR1 is SGHAT and CDR2 is FQNNGV. The CDR3 spans 16 residues. The trim removed 5 bases at V and 5 bases at J, leaving 10 bases unmatched. The CDR3 bases are TGTGCCAGCAGCGAGGGACTAGCGAGGGGTCTAGATACGCAGTATTTT. This gives the protein CASSEGLARGLDTQYF.

CDR3 in DNA: TGTGCTAGTGGTCCGGGACAGACCGAACACGGGGAGCTGTTTTTT. This gives the protein CASGPGQTEHGELFF. The V call is TRBV12-5, the J call TRBJ2-2, with 7 bases aligning to TRBD1. The V gene end was trimmed by 5 bases and the J gene end by 7 bases; junction bases not matched to a gene: 10. This CDR3 has 15 residues. Germline CDR1 LGHNT, CDR2 FRNRAP.

This clone appeared a single time. The rearrangement uses TRBV7-9 and TRBJ1-3; 8 positions agree with TRBD1. The CDR3 has 12 amino acids. The V gene end was trimmed by 5 bases and the J gene end by 8 bases; junction bases not matched to a gene: 2. The germline V gene has CDR1 SEHNR and CDR2 FQNEAQ (reference sequence). The CDR3 protein is CASSPQGDTIYF. The DNA of the CDR3 is TGTGCCAGCAGCCCACAGGGGGACACCATATATTTT.

The rearrangement uses TRBV3-1 (or the pseudogene TRBV3-2) and TRBJ2-7; D is unclear. V was pared by 2 bases and J by 7 bases, with 15 bases between. This CDR3 comprises 14 residues. From germline, CDR1 is LGHDT and CDR2 YNNKEL (reference sequence). CDR3 in amino acids: CASSQQDTSREQYF. The DNA of the CDR3 is TGTGCCAGCAGCCAACAAGACACCTCTCGTGAGCAGTACTTC.

The chain carries TRBV5-1 and TRBJ2-1; the D gene is possibly TRBD2 (6 bases). Trimming removed 7 bases at V and 0 bases at J, with 11 bases between. Germline lookup yields CDR1 SGHRS and CDR2 YFSETQ. The CDR3 extends over 14 amino acids. This CDR3 reads CASGGGASYNEQFF. The CDR3 DNA sequence: TGCGCCAGCGGCGGAGGGGCCTCCTACAATGAGCAGTTCTTC.

The genes are TRBV19 and TRBJ2-2; TRBD2 matches at 9 bases. Per the germline V gene, CDR1 is LNHDA and CDR2 is SQIVND (reference sequence). V was pared by 4 bases and J by 2 bases, with 8 bases of the junction left unmatched. This CDR3 is built from 17 residues. CDR3 bases: TGTGCCAGTAGTAAAGTTAGCGGGGGAGACAACACCGGGGAGCTGTTTTTT. Amino acid sequence: CASSKVSGGDNTGELFF.

The rearrangement uses TRBV7-9 and TRBJ1-2, with 10 nucleotides matching TRBD1. CDR3 length equals 16 residues. Germline assignment: CDR1 SEHNR and CDR2 FQNEAQ (reference sequence). After removal of 0 bases from V and 7 bases from J, the junction contained 8 bases not matched to a gene. CDR3: CASSLARQGARGGYTF. CDR3 sequence (DNA): TGTGCCAGCAGCTTAGCTAGACAGGGGGCGCGAGGTGGCTACACCTTC.

The V and J genes are TRBV12-3 or TRBV12-4 and TRBJ1-2; 9 bases align to TRBD1. The V and J ends lost 6 bases and 5 bases, in that order; junction bases with no gene match: 4. The CDR3 loop spans 13 amino acids. CDR3 amino acids: CASRTDRGYGYTF. The CDR3, as DNA: TGTGCCAGCAGGACGGACAGGGGATATGGCTACACCTTC.

This clone was seen once. The chain joins TRBV5-4 to TRBJ2-5; 8 bases are a match to TRBD1. CDR1 is SGHNT and CDR2 is YYREEE in the germline V gene (reference sequence). The CDR3 runs to 14 residues. Trimming cost V 1 base and J 5 bases; bases outside gene matches: 4. The CDR3 loop reads CASSLKTGAETQYF. CDR3 nucleotides: TGTGCCAGCAGCTTGAAGACAGGGGCTGAGACCCAGTACTTC.

The gene calls are TRBV27 and TRBJ2-5, with 8 nucleotides matching TRBD2. The CDR3 runs to 15 residues. Losses at the gene ends were 2 bases for V and 5 bases for J; bases not matched to a gene: 7. Germline V lookup: CDR1 MNHEY, CDR2 SMNVEV (reference sequence). CDR3 loop: CASSLTPGGLETQYF. DNA of the CDR3: TGTGCCAGCAGTTTAACCCCGGGGGGGTTGGAGACCCAGTACTTC.

The chain has TRBV10-2 and TRBJ2-1; 7 bases align to TRBD1. Germline assignment: CDR1 WSHSY and CDR2 SAAADI. V gave up 6 bases and J gave up 0 bases; unmatched junction bases: 5. This CDR3 is built from 15 residues. The CDR3 DNA reads TGCGCCAGCAGGCCGGGACAGCGCTCCTACAATGAGCAGTTCTTC. This gives the protein CASRPGQRSYNEQFF.

The V gene is TRBV13, the J gene TRBJ2-6; 8 bases align to TRBD1. The CDR3 consists of 17 residues. Trimming at V came to 8 bases and at J to 1 base, leaving 10 bases not matched to a gene. Germline V gene sequence: CDR1 PRHDT, CDR2 FYEKMQ (reference sequence). The CDR3 sequence is CASLSLQGASGANVLTF. CDR3 in DNA: TGTGCCAGCCTTTCGTTGCAGGGGGCTTCTGGGGCCAACGTCCTGACTTTC.

The chain recombines TRBV5-4 with TRBJ1-1; D unresolved. With 0 bases removed from V and 4 bases from J, the gap between germline ends came to 4 bases. The CDR3 runs 12 residues. Germline CDR1 SGHNT, CDR2 YYREEE (reference sequence). The CDR3 coding sequence is TGTGCCAGCAGCTTGGGGGCCACTGAAGCTTTCTTT. Its protein is CASSLGATEAFF.

This CDR3 reads CASSHTAGDTDTQYF. As DNA, the CDR3 is TGTGCCAGCAGCCACACAGCGGGGGATACAGATACGCAGTATTTT. This chain links TRBV11-3 with TRBJ2-3, with 8 bases lining up with TRBD2. Germline assignment: CDR1 SGHNT and CDR2 YENEEA. The ends lost 5 bases at V and 3 bases at J; junction bases unmatched: 7. The CDR3 covers 15 residues.